Given below is one TCR beta chain in context. The source of the sample is a study of cytomegalovirus exposure and HLA in healthy donors. 60 Vbeta and 13 Jbeta primers were used in PCR. TCRdb's copy holds only in-frame clones and misses some; the assay was immunoSEQ multiplex PCR. The sample comprises approximately 40,000 clones, approximately 79% of which are singletons, and under 12% rests with the top ten. V lost 4 bases and J lost 5, with 13 bases in between. Per the germline V gene, CDR1 is SGHRS and CDR2 is YFSETQ. This CDR3 contains 13 residues. The rearrangement joins TRBV5-1 to TRBJ2-7, with D maybe TRBD2 (5 bases). The clonotype was recovered from a young woman in good health and CMV-seropositive. Sequencing input: PBMCs. DNA of the CDR3: TGCGCCAGCAGCGAGCGGAGGAGCAACGAGCAGTACTTC. Protein product: CASSERRSNEQYF.